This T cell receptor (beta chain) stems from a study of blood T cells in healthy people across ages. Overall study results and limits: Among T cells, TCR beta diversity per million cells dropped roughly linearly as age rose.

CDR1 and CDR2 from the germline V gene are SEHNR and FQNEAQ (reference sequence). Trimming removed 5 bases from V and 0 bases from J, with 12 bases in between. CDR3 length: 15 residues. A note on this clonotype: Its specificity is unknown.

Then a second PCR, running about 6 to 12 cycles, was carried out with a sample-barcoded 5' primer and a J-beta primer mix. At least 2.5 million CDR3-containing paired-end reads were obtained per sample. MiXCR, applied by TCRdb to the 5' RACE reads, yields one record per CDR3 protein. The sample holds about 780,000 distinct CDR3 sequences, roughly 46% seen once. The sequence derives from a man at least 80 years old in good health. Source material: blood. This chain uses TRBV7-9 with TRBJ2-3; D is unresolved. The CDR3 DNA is TGTGCCAGCAGCCCCCAGCAGATTAGCACAGATACGCAGTATTTT. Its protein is CASSPQQISTDTQYF.